The present TCR beta chain was sequenced within a study of beta chain features in type 1 diabetes. The isolated RNA, all of it, was reverse transcribed, so expressed TCRB transcripts were what got sequenced. The assay was immunoSEQ multiplex PCR, and TCRdb's table has in-frame clones only and misses some. This table holds around 710,000 clones, roughly 12% found once. Germline CDR1 LGHNA, CDR2 YSLEER. The CDR3 runs 17 residues. With 0 bases removed from V and 8 bases from J, the gap between germline ends came to 22 bases. This clone has more than one count but fewer than ten. Its target is not known. Overall study results and limits: For Type 1 diabetes patients, all four CD4+ subsets carried TCRB CDR3s that were moderately but significantly shorter. For patients, the naive, central memory and Treg TCRB repertoires appeared more alike than for healthy donors. Type 1 diabetes patients had fewer VDJ junction insertions and more deletions. cDNA sequencing could over-represent cells with high TCR expression.

One heparinised draw, averaging around 0.12 L, was taken per donor. The rearrangement links TRBV4-3 to TRBJ1-2; D gene uncertain. The receptor comes from a man aged 25 to 40 with type 1 diabetes. What was sequenced was naive CD4+ T cells from blood. In DNA, the CDR3 is TGCGCCAGCAGCCAAGATGGCAATAGTAGGACGGTGGACGGCTACACCTTC. It yields the protein CASSQDGNSRTVDGYTF.